This T cell receptor beta chain was captured in a study of blood T cell repertoires in COVID-19. Study details: Some COVID-19 samples were acute and others convalescent; all came from the United States, Italy and Spain. Nucleic acid was either cDNA or gDNA, and it came from T cells, B-cell-depleted T cells, or PBMCs.

Methods used by the authors: Amplification from reference gene primers served as the basis for estimated nucleated cell counts. The table came from immunoSEQ multiplex PCR; TCRdb's copy has only in-frame clones and leaves some out. For V, J and clone size, that table is used; D and trimming come from the DNA. Of approximately 180,000 clones listed, over 65% are singletons. The CDR3 is made up of 17 amino acids. Germline V gene lookup returns CDR1 SGHNT and CDR2 YYREEE (reference sequence). With V trimmed by 4 bases and J by 1 base, 9 bases remained unmatched. The receptor's source is a person aged 65 to 85 with COVID-19, enrolled during active disease. The material sequenced was peripheral blood. The V call is TRBV5-4, the J call TRBJ2-2; 8 positions agree with TRBD1. The CDR3 nucleotides are TGTGCCAGCAGCCGAGGCAGACAGGGGTGGAACACCGGGGAGCTGTTTTTT. This gives the protein CASSRGRQGWNTGELFF.